One and the same sample provided the 29 T cell receptor beta chains below, sequenced in a study of chemoradiotherapy in HPV16-positive cancers. Sequencing used immunoSEQ multiplex PCR; TCRdb keeps in-frame clones, though not all of them. The repertoire holds approximately 12,000 clones, with roughly 80% as singletons. This specimen was acquired from a patient who underwent chemoradiotherapy. All receptors come from a human donor with HPV-associated anogenital cancer.

The chain employs TRBV5-1 and TRBJ2-3; 10 nucleotides match TRBD2. This CDR3 is 17 amino acids long. Losses at the gene ends were 3 bases for V and 0 bases for J; bases not matched to a gene: 7. CDR1 and CDR2 (germline): SGHRS, YFSETQ. DNA of the CDR3: TGCGCCAGCAGCTCCCTAGCGGGAGTTGCTAGCACAGATACGCAGTATTTT. This translates into CASSSLAGVASTDTQYF.

The chain joins TRBV28 to TRBJ2-7; D gene unclear. The germline V gene encodes CDR1 MDHEN and CDR2 SYDVKM. The CDR3 sequence is 12 residues long. V lost 4 bases, J lost 2 bases, and 6 bases lay in between. CDR3 residues: CASSSAPYEQYF. For the CDR3, the DNA is TGTGCCAGCAGTTCTGCCCCCTACGAGCAGTACTTC.

This rearrangement joins TRBV5-1 to TRBJ2-4; TRBD2 is a possible D gene (5 bases). Germline V gene sequence: CDR1 SGHRS, CDR2 YFSETQ. The CDR3 extends over 16 amino acids. V lost 4 bases and J 2 bases, leaving 16 bases between the germline ends. The CDR3 nucleotides read TGCGCCAGCAGCCCCCTGGGAGTGCTAACCAAAAACATTCAGTACTTC. Protein product: CASSPLGVLTKNIQYF.

The V gene is TRBV28, the J gene TRBJ1-4, with 9 bases aligning to TRBD1. Looked up from germline, CDR1 is MDHEN and CDR2 is SYDVKM. The CDR3 extends over 12 amino acids. Germline trimming cut 10 bases from V and 11 bases from J; bases unmatched to any gene: 8. CDR3 coding DNA: TGTGCCATCGGGACAGGGCGGCGGAAACTGTTTTTT. Translated: CAIGTGRRKLFF.

The J gene is TRBJ2-5, the V gene TRBV19, with TRBD2 matching over 12 bases. The CDR3 consists of 17 residues. V lost 3 bases to trimming and J lost 5 bases; unmatched junction nucleotides: 10. Germline CDR1 LNHDA, CDR2 SQIVND (reference sequence). The CDR3 nucleotides read TGTGCCAGTAGTATGTCACTAGCGGGGGGCCTCGCGGAGACCCAGTACTTC. It codes for CASSMSLAGGLAETQYF. The variable domain in full, with the rest retrieved from reference TRBV19 and TRBJ2-5, is DGGITQSPKYLFRKEGQNVTLSCEQNLNHDAMYWYRQDPGQGLRLIYYSQIVNDFQKGDIAEGYSVSREKKESFPLTVTSAQKNPTAFYLCASSMSLAGGLAETQYFGPGTRLLVL.

The V call is TRBV19, the J call TRBJ1-1; maybe TRBD1 (6 bases). This CDR3 comprises 14 residues. Germline V gene sequence: CDR1 LNHDA, CDR2 SQIVND (reference sequence). The V end lost 6 bases, the J end lost 1 base, and 12 bases lay between the germline ends. The CDR3, as DNA: TGTGCCAGTAGAAACCCGGGACAGAACACTGAAGCTTTCTTT. Its protein product is CASRNPGQNTEAFF.

This clone was found a few times. J is TRBJ2-7 and V is TRBV11-3, with a possible D match to TRBD1 (6 bases). Germline CDR1 and CDR2: SGHNT and YENEEA. V lost 1 base and J 3 bases, leaving 13 bases between the germline ends. The CDR3 contains 15 residues. CDR3 coding DNA: TGTGCCAGCAGCTTAGGGGCAGGGGAAGGCTACGAGCAGTACTTC. This codes for CASSLGAGEGYEQYF.

The rearrangement joins TRBV30 to TRBJ2-1, with 11 bases that match TRBD2. The junction had 13 bases not matched to a gene; V was cut back by 3 bases and J by 9 bases. Germline V lookup: CDR1 GTSNPN, CDR2 SVGIG (reference sequence). CDR3 length equals 16 residues. CDR3 loop: CAWSLISGGVKGEQFF. CDR3 nucleotide sequence: TGTGCCTGGAGCCTCATTAGCGGGGGGGTTAAGGGTGAGCAGTTCTTC.

The genes are TRBV5-1 and TRBJ2-1, with 11 bases that match TRBD2. Germline V lookup: CDR1 SGHRS, CDR2 YFSETQ. This CDR3 has 15 residues. The V and J ends lost 4 bases and 4 bases, in that order; junction bases with no gene match: 4. The CDR3 nucleotides read TGCGCCAGCAGCGTACTAGCGGGAGAATACAATGAGCAGTTCTTC. It is translated as CASSVLAGEYNEQFF. Together with reference TRBV5-1 and TRBJ2-1, the CDR3 gives the full variable domain: KAGVTQTPRYLIKTRGQQVTLSCSPISGHRSVSWYQQTPGQGLQFLFEYFSETQRNKGNFPGRFSGRQFSNSRSEMNVSTLELGDSALYLCASSVLAGEYNEQFFGPGTRLTVL.

This clone was recorded once. The V call is TRBV11-2, the J call TRBJ2-3; tentative D call: TRBD2 (6 bases). The CDR3 is 15 amino acids. CDR1 and CDR2 (germline): SGHAT, FQNNGV. Trimming shortened V by 0 bases and J by 4 bases, and 11 bases separated the two germline ends. The chain's CDR3 is CASSLDPGGADTQYF. DNA of the CDR3: TGTGCCAGCAGCTTAGATCCCGGGGGAGCAGATACGCAGTATTTT.

This chain uses TRBV29-1 with TRBJ1-2, with 8 bases that match TRBD1. With V trimmed by 6 bases and J by 5 bases, 8 bases remained unmatched. The CDR3 contains 13 residues. Germline V gene data show CDR1 as SQVTM and CDR2 as ANQGSEA. CDR3 residues: CSVESGGGYGYTF. CDR3 sequence (DNA): TGCAGCGTCGAATCAGGGGGCGGATATGGCTACACCTTC.

This clone was observed a handful of times. The chain combines TRBV30 with TRBJ1-2; D gene uncertain. This CDR3 is built from 12 residues. The V end lost 7 bases, the J end lost 0 bases, and 9 bases lay between the germline ends. From germline, CDR1 is GTSNPN and CDR2 SVGIG (reference sequence). The CDR3, as DNA: TGTGCCTCCACGACAACTAACTATGGCTACACCTTC. It is translated as CASTTTNYGYTF.

The chain employs TRBV5-5 and TRBJ1-1; D is unresolved. From germline, CDR1 is SGHKS and CDR2 YYEKEE (reference sequence). V lost 4 bases to trimming and J lost 1 base, with 11 bases between them. This CDR3 contains 14 residues. CDR3 in amino acids: CASSVGGRNTEAFF. In DNA form, the CDR3 reads TGTGCCAGCAGCGTCGGAGGTAGGAACACTGAAGCTTTCTTT.

J is TRBJ2-7 and V is TRBV7-9, with 7 bases lining up with TRBD1. V gave up 5 bases and J gave up 2 bases; unmatched junction bases: 6. Germline CDR1 and CDR2: SEHNR and FQNEAQ (reference sequence). This CDR3 has 14 amino acids. The CDR3 DNA reads as TGTGCCAGCAGCCCATGGGACAGCCCCTACGAGCAGTACTTC. As protein: CASSPWDSPYEQYF.

J is TRBJ1-4 and V is TRBV10-3, with 11 bases fitting TRBD1. This CDR3 contains 15 residues. Germline lookup yields CDR1 ENHRY and CDR2 SYGVKD. Trimming took 10 bases from V and 8 from J; bases not matched to a gene: 12. Written as DNA, the CDR3 is TGTGCCACCACGGACAGGGGGCTAGTTGAGGAAAAACTGTTTTTT. This codes for CATTDRGLVEEKLFF.

The CDR3 bases are TGCGCCAGCAGCCCCGGGGGGGCTGAAGCTTTCTTT. It specifies CASSPGGAEAFF. The chain combines TRBV4-3 with TRBJ1-1, with a tentative D call TRBD1 (5 bases). Germline V gene lookup returns CDR1 LGHNA and CDR2 YSLEER. V gave up 4 bases and J gave up 6 bases, with 9 bases separating them. CDR3 length equals 12 residues.

Only a few counts were recorded for this clone. This chain uses TRBV19 with TRBJ2-3; 9 nucleotides agree with TRBD1. Germline V CDR1 and CDR2: LNHDA, SQIVND (reference sequence). The length of the CDR3 is 12 residues. V lost 11 bases to trimming and J lost 3 bases; unmatched junction nucleotides: 3. CDR3: CASGQGTDTQYF. CDR3 DNA: TGTGCCTCCGGACAGGGGACAGATACGCAGTATTTT.

The gene calls are TRBV7-3 and TRBJ1-5; 8 bases are a match to TRBD1. This CDR3 contains 14 residues. Trimming removed 5 bases from V and 6 bases from J; junction bases left unmatched: 6. Per germline, CDR1 SGHTA and CDR2 FQGTGA. The CDR3, as DNA: TGTGCCAGCAGCACAGCAGGGGGCAGTCAGCCCCAGCATTTT. Its translation: CASSTAGGSQPQHF.

The V and J genes are TRBV5-1 and TRBJ1-2; D is uncertain. V lost 1 base to trimming and J lost 1 base, with 11 bases between them. In germline, CDR1 is SGHRS, CDR2 YFSETQ. The CDR3 is 15 residues long. The CDR3 coding sequence is TGCGCCAGCAGCTTGAACACCGGGATTAACTATGGCTACACCTTC. It yields the protein CASSLNTGINYGYTF.

V and J are TRBV5-8 and TRBJ2-5, with 7 positions matching TRBD1. Germline CDR1 and CDR2: SGHTS and YDEGEE. The V gene end was trimmed by 1 base and the J gene end by 7 bases; junction bases not matched to a gene: 7. The CDR3 sequence is 14 residues long. This CDR3 is CASSLTLTGRTQYF. Here the CDR3 DNA reads TGTGCCAGCAGCTTGACGCTGACAGGGAGGACCCAGTACTTC.

V gene TRBV28 combines with J gene TRBJ2-1, with a tentative D call TRBD2 (7 bases). The CDR3 totals 16 residues. With 5 bases removed from V and 8 bases from J, the gap between germline ends came to 22 bases. Germline V lookup: CDR1 MDHEN, CDR2 SYDVKM. CDR3 amino acids: CASSSWGGGGDDEQFF. CDR3 sequence (DNA): TGTGCCAGCAGTAGCTGGGGGGGCGGTGGGGACGATGAGCAGTTCTTC.

This rearrangement joins TRBV5-1 to TRBJ1-3; D is unresolved. The CDR3 is made up of 14 amino acids. Trimming pared 3 bases from V and 1 base from J, leaving 8 bases between. The germline V gene encodes CDR1 SGHRS and CDR2 YFSETQ. The CDR3 coding sequence is TGCGCCAGCAGCTCGGGAGATTCTGGAAACACCATATATTTT. Translated, it gives CASSSGDSGNTIYF.

The chain links TRBV6-4 to TRBJ2-3; D is perhaps TRBD1 (5 bases). The germline gives CDR1 MRHNA, CDR2 SNTAGT. The CDR3 runs to 16 residues. Trimming took 2 bases from V and 2 from J, leaving 14 bases between them. The CDR3 sequence is CASSDNHRPNTDTQYF. The CDR3 DNA follows: TGTGCCAGCAGTGACAACCACAGGCCAAACACAGATACGCAGTATTTT.

CDR3 nucleotides: TGTGCCAGCAGTGACTCGGCGGGAGCCTACAATGAGCAGTTCTTC. It encodes CASSDSAGAYNEQFF. V gene TRBV6-4 combines with J gene TRBJ2-1, with 7 bases identical to TRBD2. The CDR3 has 15 residues. CDR1 is MRHNA and CDR2 is SNTAGT in the germline V gene. After removal of 0 bases from V and 2 bases from J, the junction contained 1 base not matched to a gene.

A single count supports this clone. The chain employs TRBV14 and TRBJ2-7; D gene unclear. V was pared by 4 bases and J by 4 bases, with 8 bases between. The CDR3 extends over 12 amino acids. Germline V gives CDR1 SGHDN, CDR2 FVKESK. CDR3 residues: CASSPGGYEQYF. The CDR3 bases are TGTGCCAGCAGCCCGGGTGGGTACGAGCAGTACTTC. Combining the CDR3 with reference TRBV14 and TRBJ2-7 gives the whole variable domain EAGVTQFPSHSVIEKGQTVTLRCDPISGHDNLYWYRRVMGKEIKFLLHFVKESKQDESGMPNNRFLAERTGGTYSTLKVQPAELEDSGVYFCASSPGGYEQYFGPGTRLTVT.

The rearrangement uses TRBV28 and TRBJ2-1, with 11 bases aligning to TRBD2. Looked up from germline, CDR1 is MDHEN and CDR2 is SYDVKM. With 5 bases clipped from V and 2 bases from J, the junction kept 5 bases outside the gene matches. CDR3 length: 16 amino acids. CDR3 in DNA: TGTGCCAGCAGTAGTTTAGCGGGAGGGGCCTACAATGAGCAGTTCTTC. Amino acids: CASSSLAGGAYNEQFF.

This clone has only a few counts. The chain joins TRBV28 to TRBJ2-2; perhaps TRBD2 as D (5 bases). CDR3 length: 12 amino acids. Germline-derived CDR1 and CDR2 are MDHEN and SYDVKM. Trimming stripped 7 bases from V and 12 bases from J, with 15 bases between. In nucleotides, the CDR3 is TGTGCCAGCACTCCCCCCCGGGGTCAGCTGTTTTTT. Its protein product is CASTPPRGQLFF.

V is TRBV5-5 and J is TRBJ1-5, with a possible D match to TRBD1 (6 bases). V lost 0 bases, J lost 4 bases, and 14 bases lay in between. Per germline, CDR1 SGHKS and CDR2 YYEKEE (reference sequence). This CDR3 has 16 amino acids. The CDR3 nucleotides read TGTGCCAGCAGCTTGGATGGCAGGGGAGGTAATCAGCCCCAGCATTTT. Translating it yields CASSLDGRGGNQPQHF.

The J gene is TRBJ1-1, the V gene TRBV2; no clear D. This CDR3 region has 14 residues. The germline V gene has CDR1 SNHLY and CDR2 FYNNEI. Deletions cut 0 bases from V and 3 bases from J, with 8 bases between. CDR3 in DNA: TGTGCCAGCAGTGAAGCGAGCATAGACACTGAAGCTTTCTTT. It specifies CASSEASIDTEAFF.